This T cell receptor beta chain was obtained from a study of T cell changes during pregnancy in multiple sclerosis. Libraries were prepared by immunoSEQ multiplex PCR; TCRdb keeps only in-frame clonotypes and omits some of them. The sample lists roughly 100,000 clones, about 90% occurring once. Germline lookup yields CDR1 LNHNV and CDR2 YYDKDF (reference sequence). The CDR3 spans 14 residues. The V gene end was trimmed by 5 bases and the J gene end by 5 bases; junction bases not matched to a gene: 7. The sequencing used peripheral blood, collected after pregnancy. The chain links TRBV15 to TRBJ2-5; TRBD1 matches 8 bases. This sequence originates from a female donor with multiple sclerosis, enrolled in a pregnancy study. The CDR3 protein is CATSDRGSRETQYF. CDR3 in DNA: TGTGCCACCAGCGACAGGGGATCCCGGGAGACCCAGTACTTC. Full variable domain (outside the CDR3, taken from reference TRBV15 and TRBJ2-5): DAMVIQNPRYQVTQFGKPVTLSCSQTLNHNVMYWYQQKSSQAPKLLFHYYDKDFNNEADTPDNFQSRRPNTSFCFLDIRSPGLGDTAMYLCATSDRGSRETQYFGPGTRLLVL.